This T cell receptor (beta chain) derives from a study of blood T cell repertoires in COVID-19. Study context: Material from acute and convalescent COVID-19 was sourced from the United States, Italy and Spain.

Trimming stripped 5 bases from V and 2 bases from J, with 19 bases between. Germline V CDR1 and CDR2: MDHEN, SYDVKM. This CDR3 contains 17 residues. The table came from immunoSEQ multiplex PCR; TCRdb's copy has only in-frame clones and leaves some out. The sample yields roughly 150,000 clones, 87% seen once. The chain has TRBV28 and TRBJ2-4; D remains unclear. The sequence came from a human donor in a cohort sampled during active COVID-19. Sequenced input: peripheral blood. CDR3 in DNA: TGTGCCAGCAGTCCCCCCGGTCCGGGTACGACCAAAAACATTCAGTACTTC. Its translation: CASSPPGPGTTKNIQYF.